This entry lists 18 T cell receptor beta chains sequenced from one sample in a study of T-cell reconstitution after alpha-beta-depleted transplantation in children. This sample's TCRbeta library carried unique molecular identifier barcodes. TCRdb analysed the PCR reads with MiXCR anew, one entry per CDR3 protein. The top ten clones hold 13% to 15% of a sample with fewer than 750,000 distinct CDR3 sequences, roughly 23% of them seen once. The sequenced sample was PBMCs, mostly from graft donor cells, obtained 360 days after TCRalphabeta/CD19-depleted stem cell transplant. The receptors derive from a boy under three years old who had a stem cell transplant for acute myeloid leukemia, so the T cells may come from the graft donor.

This chain links TRBV20-1 with TRBJ1-4; possible D gene TRBD1, 6 bases. Germline V lookup: CDR1 DFQATT, CDR2 SNEGSKA (reference sequence). V was clipped by 3 bases and J by 3 bases, with 14 bases between them. This CDR3 contains 15 residues. The CDR3 sequence: CSASGIGQPNEKLFF. The CDR3 DNA reads as TGCAGTGCTAGTGGGATAGGACAGCCTAATGAAAAACTGTTTTTT.

This clonotype turned up a few times. V and J are TRBV4-3 and TRBJ1-2; 9 nucleotides align to TRBD1. V lost 2 bases, J lost 3 bases, and 7 bases stayed unmatched. This CDR3 spans 16 amino acids. Per germline, CDR1 LGHNA and CDR2 YSLEER. CDR3 sequence: CASSQIGQGLDYGYTF. The CDR3 bases are TGCGCCAGCAGCCAAATCGGACAGGGGTTGGACTATGGCTACACCTTC.

The rearrangement links TRBV11-2 to TRBJ2-7; TRBD1 matches 9 bases. Germline V gene lookup returns CDR1 SGHAT and CDR2 FQNNGV. The CDR3 extends over 15 amino acids. V shed 4 bases and J 8 bases; nucleotides not matched to a gene: 12. CDR3 sequence: CASSYRTGALPQQYF. The CDR3 DNA reads TGTGCCAGCAGCTACCGGACAGGGGCCCTCCCCCAGCAGTACTTC.

In its sample, this clonotype was seen many times. The V and J genes are TRBV12-3 or TRBV12-4 and TRBJ2-5; perhaps TRBD1 as D (7 bases). This CDR3 is built from 15 residues. Trimming removed 4 bases at V and 4 bases at J, with 16 bases between. The CDR3 reads CASSSGGRVTETQYF. The CDR3 nucleotides are TGTGCCAGCAGTTCAGGGGGGCGCGTGACAGAGACCCAGTACTTC.

The chain recombines TRBV11-2 with TRBJ2-7; 9 bases agree with TRBD1. The junction had 7 bases not matched to a gene; V was cut back by 2 bases and J by 2 bases. This CDR3 is 16 amino acids long. The germline CDR1 and CDR2 sequences are SGHAT and FQNNGV. The CDR3 region is CASSLNRGLYAYEQYF. CDR3 nucleotides: TGTGCCAGCAGCTTAAACAGGGGGCTGTATGCCTACGAGCAGTACTTC.

This clonotype was observed a handful of times. The V gene is TRBV20-1, the J gene TRBJ2-1; D not certain. This CDR3 has 18 residues. V was cut by 7 bases and J by 9 bases, with 34 bases left in between. Germline V lookup: CDR1 DFQATT, CDR2 SNEGSKA (reference sequence). CDR3 coding DNA: TGCAGTGTCCGAGCGAGTACGGGTATCTCCCTTGGTGACGGTGAGCAGTTCTTC. The encoded protein is CSVRASTGISLGDGEQFF.

This chain joins TRBV5-1 and TRBJ2-1; D remains ambiguous. CDR1 is SGHRS, CDR2 YFSETQ, per germline. Trimming cost V 1 base and J 6 bases, with 8 bases left between them. The CDR3 is 13 residues long. CDR3: CASSLPQSNEQFF. The CDR3 DNA reads TGCGCCAGCAGCTTGCCCCAGTCCAATGAGCAGTTCTTC.

This chain joins TRBV19 and TRBJ1-1, with D unresolved. V lost 6 bases and J 2 bases, leaving 10 bases between the germline ends. The CDR3 covers 13 residues. Germline loops: CDR1 LNHDA, CDR2 SQIVND (reference sequence). The CDR3 sequence is CASRLLGNTEAFF. For the CDR3, the DNA is TGTGCCAGTAGGTTGCTCGGTAACACTGAAGCTTTCTTT. The full variable domain, completed using reference TRBV19 and TRBJ1-1, is DGGITQSPKYLFRKEGQNVTLSCEQNLNHDAMYWYRQDPGQGLRLIYYSQIVNDFQKGDIAEGYSVSREKKESFPLTVTSAQKNPTAFYLCASRLLGNTEAFFGQGTRLTVV.

This clonotype was seen at least ten times. The junction shows a germline mismatch at one end, possibly a read error. This chain connects TRBV5-4 to TRBJ1-2; D may be TRBD1 (6 bases). Germline values: CDR1 SGHNT, CDR2 YYREEE (reference sequence). The CDR3 spans 13 residues. CDR3 protein: CASSLDSNNGYTF. The CDR3 nucleotides are TGTGCCAGCAGTTTGGACAGCAACAATGGCTACACCTTC. Full variable domain (missing parts from reference TRBV5-4 and TRBJ1-2): ETGVTQSPTHLIKTRGQQVTLRCSSQSGHNTVSWYQQALGQGPQFIFQYYREEENGRGNFPPRFSGLQFPNYSSELNVNALELDDSALYLCASSLDSNNGYTFGSGTRLTVV.

This clonotype was found many times. The V and J genes are TRBV20-1 and TRBJ2-5; 12 nucleotides line up with TRBD2. CDR3 length: 16 residues. Germline-derived CDR1 and CDR2 are DFQATT and SNEGSKA (reference sequence). J was trimmed by 4 bases and V by 3 bases; bases with no gene match: 9. DNA for the CDR3: TGCAGTGCTAGCCTCCAGCTGACTAGCGGGGGAGAGACCCAGTACTTC. This sequence encodes CSASLQLTSGGETQYF.

This clonotype was seen repeatedly, ten times or more. The chain links TRBV29-1 to TRBJ2-5, with 7 bases matching TRBD1. The CDR3 is 12 residues long. V was pared by 3 bases and J by 2 bases, with 0 bases of the junction left unmatched. Germline CDR1 and CDR2: SQVTM and ANQGSEA. CDR3 in amino acids: CSVDRGQETQYF. CDR3 sequence (DNA): TGCAGCGTTGACAGGGGGCAAGAGACCCAGTACTTC.

The J gene is TRBJ1-1, the V gene TRBV12-3 or TRBV12-4; 8 bases are a match to TRBD1. The trim removed 5 bases at V and 3 bases at J, leaving 5 bases unmatched. The CDR3 spans 14 residues. The CDR3 DNA reads as TGTGCCAGCAGTCGGACAGGGCAATACACTGAAGCTTTCTTT. Translating it yields CASSRTGQYTEAFF.

In this sample, this clonotype turned up many times. The V and J genes are TRBV12-3 or TRBV12-4 and TRBJ2-6; D uncertain. With 1 base removed from V and 2 bases from J, the gap between germline ends came to 9 bases. This CDR3 is 16 amino acids long. This chain's CDR3 is CASSLGLGTGANVLTF. Written as DNA, the CDR3 is TGTGCCAGCAGTTTAGGTCTGGGTACTGGGGCCAACGTCCTGACTTTC.

The V gene is TRBV21-1, the J gene TRBJ1-1; TRBD1 was called by the table and not checked on the DNA. TRBV21-1 is a known pseudogene. This CDR3 has 11 residues. In DNA form, the CDR3 reads TGTGCCAGCAGCAAAGCGGGACAGCGCGGCTTC. Residues: CASSKAGQRGF.

This clonotype showed up many times. The chain carries TRBV10-2 and TRBJ2-3; no clear D. V was pared by 7 bases and J by 4 bases, with 9 bases between. This CDR3 region has 12 residues. Germline V gene data show CDR1 as WSHSY and CDR2 as SAAADI. Here the CDR3 DNA reads TGCGCCAGCAAGGATCCGCCAGATACGCAGTATTTT. Its protein product is CASKDPPDTQYF.

CDR3 bases: TGCAGTGCTAGAGTAGGGGGACAGGCGGGTGGCTACACCTTC. As protein: CSARVGGQAGGYTF. The genes are TRBV20-1 and TRBJ1-2; TRBD1 aligns across 8 bases. V gave up 1 base and J gave up 7 bases; unmatched junction bases: 8. Germline lookup yields CDR1 DFQATT and CDR2 SNEGSKA (reference sequence). There are 14 residues in the CDR3.

The gene calls are TRBV12-3 or TRBV12-4 and TRBJ2-3; 9 bases are a match to TRBD2. The V and J ends lost 0 bases and 2 bases, in that order; junction bases with no gene match: 15. The CDR3 is 20 amino acids. CDR3 sequence: CASSLARLAVIGFNTDTQYF. CDR3 nucleotide sequence: TGTGCCAGCAGTTTAGCACGACTAGCGGTGATCGGGTTCAACACAGATACGCAGTATTTT.

This clonotype has only a few counts. The chain joins TRBV20-1 to TRBJ1-2; a weak D match, TRBD1 (6 bases). This CDR3 contains 13 residues. Trimming cost V 7 bases and J 3 bases, with 15 bases left between them. Germline V gene sequence: CDR1 DFQATT, CDR2 SNEGSKA (reference sequence). This CDR3 reads CSEDWGHHYGYTF. The CDR3, as DNA: TGCAGTGAAGACTGGGGACATCACTATGGCTACACCTTC.